The 15 T cell receptor beta chains reported below all come from one sample, sequenced in a study of molecular identifiers for immune sequencing clone quantification. MiXCR, applied by TCRdb to the PCR reads, yields one record per CDR3 protein. There are approximately 630,000 distinct CDR3 sequences in the sample; around 25% occur only once, and 0.78% lies in the top ten. The specimen sequenced was naive CD8+ T cells from blood, with Jurkat cell RNA spiked in. Specified subset: FACS-sorted CD8+CD4-CCR7+CD45RA+ naive T cells. All receptors come from a human donor in good health. Some libraries in this study had Jurkat cell RNA spiked in.

As regards this clonotype: A much larger clone lies one base from this, so it may be a read error. This sequence joins TRBV27 and TRBJ2-7; 8 nucleotides line up with TRBD2. This CDR3 has 14 residues. Looked up from germline, CDR1 is MNHEY and CDR2 is SMNVEV (reference sequence). J was trimmed by 6 bases and V by 2 bases; bases with no gene match: 6. The chain's CDR3 is CASSLNGRAREQYF. The CDR3 bases are TGTGCCAGCAGTTTAAACGGGAGGGCCCGCGAGCAGTACTTC.

This rearrangement joins TRBV13 to TRBJ2-3; TRBD2 aligns across 11 bases. With 0 bases clipped from V and 8 bases from J, the junction kept 7 bases outside the gene matches. Germline CDR1 is PRHDT and CDR2 is FYEKMQ (reference sequence). The CDR3 is 16 amino acids. The CDR3 sequence is CASSLGLAGAVVTQYF. CDR3 sequence (DNA): TGTGCCAGCAGCTTAGGACTAGCGGGGGCCGTGGTTACGCAGTATTTT.

The rearrangement joins TRBV2 to TRBJ2-7; the match to TRBD1 covers 7 bases. The CDR3 totals 14 residues. Germline CDR1 reads SNHLY; CDR2 reads FYNNEI. The V and J ends lost 7 bases and 5 bases, in that order; junction bases with no gene match: 11. The CDR3 region is CASTISGTVNEQYF. CDR3 sequence (DNA): TGTGCCAGCACCATCTCCGGGACAGTCAACGAGCAGTACTTC.

The genes are TRBV27 and TRBJ2-5; 11 bases fit TRBD2. Germline CDR1 is MNHEY and CDR2 is SMNVEV (reference sequence). CDR3 length: 16 residues. The V and J ends lost 3 bases and 4 bases, in that order; junction bases with no gene match: 7. In DNA form, the CDR3 reads TGTGCCAGCAGTTTCGGGTTAGCGGGGGGGGGAGAGACCCAGTACTTC. Translated: CASSFGLAGGGETQYF.

Turning to this clonotype: With a much larger clone just one base away, this may be a read error. The gene calls are TRBV6-2 or TRBV6-3 and TRBJ2-2; D is unresolved. The CDR3 loop spans 13 amino acids. Germline CDR1 and CDR2: MNHEY and SVGEGT. V was cut by 6 bases and J by 4 bases, with 9 bases left in between. The CDR3 reads CASRYGTTGELFF. The CDR3 nucleotides are TGTGCCAGCAGATACGGTACCACCGGGGAGCTGTTTTTT.

There are many counts of this clonotype. V is TRBV7-9 and J is TRBJ2-7, with TRBD2 identical over 12 bases. V gave up 5 bases and J gave up 6 bases; unmatched junction bases: 11. Per the germline V gene, CDR1 is SEHNR and CDR2 is FQNEAQ (reference sequence). The CDR3 spans 16 residues. DNA for the CDR3: TGTGCCAGCAGCCGACTCGAGGGGACTAGCGGGTTCGAGCAGTACTTC. Translation gives CASSRLEGTSGFEQYF.

In this sample, this clonotype turned up a few times. The chain uses TRBV27 and TRBJ2-1, with unresolved D. This CDR3 region has 16 residues. V was clipped by 5 bases and J by 2 bases, with 16 bases between them. The V gene's germline CDR1 is MNHEY and CDR2 SMNVEV (reference sequence). CDR3 loop: CASSLGVPSPYNEQFF. DNA of the CDR3: TGTGCCAGCAGTCTTGGGGTCCCATCGCCCTACAATGAGCAGTTCTTC.

The table lists this clonotype with a few counts. A much larger clonotype is one base distant, so this may be a read error. The chain couples TRBV6-2 or TRBV6-3 to TRBJ2-3; 8 bases are shared with TRBD2. Germline lookup yields CDR1 MNHEY and CDR2 SVGEGT. This CDR3 has 15 residues. The CDR3 sequence: CTSSPSGSKKDTQYF. The CDR3 nucleotides are TGTACCAGCAGTCCAAGCGGGAGTAAGAAGGATACGCAGTATTTT.

This clonotype has just a few counts. The V and J genes are TRBV29-1 and TRBJ2-5; possible D gene TRBD2, 5 bases. The CDR3 sequence is 14 residues long. V was shortened by 0 bases and J by 5 bases, with 13 bases between the two germline ends. Per germline, CDR1 SQVTM and CDR2 ANQGSEA. The DNA for the CDR3 is TGCAGCGTTGAAGATGTAAGCGGATGGGAGACCCAGTACTTC. Amino acids: CSVEDVSGWETQYF.

The V gene is TRBV12-3 or TRBV12-4, the J gene TRBJ1-2, with D hard to call. The CDR3 extends over 14 amino acids. Trimming stripped 6 bases from V and 2 bases from J, with 13 bases between. DNA for the CDR3: TGTGCCAGCAGCGCTAGTGCAGCGAACTATGGCTACACCTTC. Translating it yields CASSASAANYGYTF.

This clonotype was observed a few times. The chain links TRBV24-1 to TRBJ2-3, with TRBD2 matching 13 bases. This CDR3 spans 17 amino acids. In germline, CDR1 is KGHDR, CDR2 SFDVKD. Unmatched junction bases numbered 2, after V lost 2 bases and J lost 1 base. The CDR3 DNA reads as TGTGCCACCAGTGATTGGGGACTAGCGGGACGCACAGATACGCAGTATTTT. Its translation: CATSDWGLAGRTDTQYF.

This clonotype has at least ten counts. This chain uses TRBV29-1 with TRBJ2-2, with 11 bases lining up with TRBD1. Germline trimming cut 4 bases from V and 6 bases from J; bases unmatched to any gene: 1. CDR3 length: 13 amino acids. CDR1 SQVTM and CDR2 ANQGSEA come from the germline V gene. DNA for the CDR3: TGCAGCGTTGGGACAGGGGGCCCCGGGGAGCTGTTTTTT. Translation gives CSVGTGGPGELFF.

On this clonotype itself: A much larger clone sits a single nucleotide away, making a read error possible. The CDR3 DNA reads as TGTGCCAGCCCCAAGTCGGGACTAGCGGCTCCGAGTAGCACAGATACGCAGTATTTT. This codes for CASPKSGLAAPSSTDTQYF. This chain uses TRBV21-1 with TRBJ2-3; the D call TRBD2 from the table was never checked on the DNA. TRBV21-1 is recorded as a pseudogene. This CDR3 region has 19 residues.

Points on this clonotype: At one end, the junction sequence differs from germline, possibly due to a read error. The gene calls are TRBV6-5 and TRBJ1-1; D is perhaps TRBD1 (5 bases). Germline-derived CDR1 and CDR2 are MNHEY and SVGAGI. The CDR3 is 13 amino acids. The CDR3 loop is CASSPGRGTEALF. The CDR3 bases are TGTGCCAGCAGCCCCGGACGGGGCACTGAAGCTCTCTTT.

This clonotype showed up just a few times. V usage is TRBV10-3 and J usage is TRBJ2-7; 9 bases match TRBD2. The CDR3 is 16 residues long. Looked up from germline, CDR1 is ENHRY and CDR2 is SYGVKD. V shed 0 bases, J shed 5 bases, and the junction held 8 bases outside the gene matches. The CDR3 region is CAISESGSGRANEQYF. CDR3 sequence (DNA): TGTGCCATCAGTGAGTCGGGTAGCGGGAGAGCGAACGAGCAGTACTTC.